The 21 T cell receptor beta chains below were found in one sample sequenced in a study of T cell changes during pregnancy in multiple sclerosis. Generated by immunoSEQ multiplex PCR, the TCRdb table keeps only in-frame clones and is missing some. Of about 35,000 clones listed, more than 90% are singletons. Specimen: CD4+ T cells from peripheral blood mononuclear cells, collected in the second trimester of pregnancy. Every receptor here comes from a female donor with multiple sclerosis, enrolled in a pregnancy study.

J is TRBJ1-1 and V is TRBV6-5; D remains ambiguous. V lost 0 bases, J lost 4 bases, and 9 bases lay in between. CDR1 is MNHEY and CDR2 is SVGAGI in the germline V gene. The CDR3 spans 14 residues. DNA of the CDR3: TGTGCCAGCAGTTACTCTCGAGCGGGCACTGAAGCTTTCTTT. Its translation is CASSYSRAGTEAFF.

J is TRBJ1-4 and V is TRBV2, with 8 bases lining up with TRBD1. V lost 3 bases to trimming and J lost 7 bases; unmatched junction nucleotides: 7. This CDR3 comprises 15 residues. Germline-derived CDR1 and CDR2 are SNHLY and FYNNEI. The CDR3 DNA sequence: TGTGCCAGCAGTGAGCTGACAGGGGCTCGTGAAAAACTGTTTTTT. Translation gives CASSELTGAREKLFF.

The chain joins TRBV6-6 to TRBJ1-1; D perhaps matches TRBD1 (5 bases). This CDR3 region has 15 residues. Germline loops: CDR1 MNHNY, CDR2 SVGAGI (reference sequence). V lost 3 bases and J lost 0, with 11 bases in between. The CDR3 DNA reads TGTGCCAGCAGTTATACCGGGACTCTGAACACTGAAGCTTTCTTT. Translated: CASSYTGTLNTEAFF.

This clone has just one count. The rearrangement links TRBV29-1 to TRBJ2-5; 15 nucleotides line up with TRBD2. The CDR3 length is 14 residues. Germline lookup yields CDR1 SQVTM and CDR2 ANQGSEA. Trimming cost V 8 bases and J 1 base; bases outside gene matches: 2. The CDR3 sequence: CSLGLAGGQETQYF. The CDR3 DNA sequence: TGCAGCTTGGGACTAGCGGGGGGCCAAGAGACCCAGTACTTC.

This sequence joins TRBV10-3 and TRBJ2-1; weak D call: TRBD1 (5 bases). The V gene's germline CDR1 is ENHRY and CDR2 SYGVKD. The CDR3 has 14 residues. With 6 bases removed from V and 9 bases from J, the gap between germline ends came to 18 bases. CDR3 loop: CAISPSLGVGEQFF. The CDR3 region has the DNA TGTGCCATCAGCCCATCGTTAGGGGTCGGTGAGCAGTTCTTC.

The chain joins TRBV5-1 to TRBJ1-3; D not certain. The germline V gene has CDR1 SGHRS and CDR2 YFSETQ. The ends were cut back, 6 bases at V and 0 bases at J, with 7 bases in the middle. The CDR3 is 13 residues long. The CDR3 DNA reads as TGCGCCAGCACTGAGAACTCTGGAAACACCATATATTTT. Its protein is CASTENSGNTIYF.

This clone occurred a few times. This sequence joins TRBV5-1 and TRBJ1-1; D gene ambiguous. V lost 5 bases, J lost 1 base, and 12 bases lay in between. CDR3 length equals 14 residues. CDR1 SGHRS and CDR2 YFSETQ come from the germline V gene. This CDR3 is CASSTNLGNTEAFF. The CDR3 DNA reads as TGCGCCAGCAGTACTAATTTGGGGAACACTGAAGCTTTCTTT.

The chain joins TRBV9 to TRBJ1-3, with TRBD1 matching 7 bases. CDR1 and CDR2 from the germline V gene are SGDLS and YYNGEE. The CDR3 has 16 residues. The ends lost 3 bases at V and 2 bases at J; junction bases unmatched: 8. CDR3 nucleotide sequence: TGTGCCAGCAGCGGTAATGACAGGGATACTGGAAACACCATATATTTT. It translates to CASSGNDRDTGNTIYF.

The gene calls are TRBV9 and TRBJ2-2; D is unclear. The germline V gene has CDR1 SGDLS and CDR2 YYNGEE. Between the trimmed V and J ends, which lost 0 bases and 1 base, there was a span of 7 bases. The CDR3 consists of 15 residues. The CDR3 DNA reads as TGTGCCAGCAGCGTAGACAGAATGAACACCGGGGAGCTGTTTTTT. Translation gives CASSVDRMNTGELFF.

The V call is TRBV29-1, the J call TRBJ1-1; D unclear. Between the trimmed V and J ends, which lost 1 base and 8 bases, there was a span of 8 bases. CDR3 size: 11 residues. Germline CDR1 and CDR2: SQVTM and ANQGSEA. The CDR3 spells CSVEGGFEAFF. CDR3 in DNA: TGCAGCGTTGAAGGAGGGTTCGAAGCTTTCTTT.

This chain's CDR3 is CASSSPGGAGANVLTF. CDR3 nucleotide sequence: TGTGCCAGCAGCTCCCCGGGGGGGGCTGGGGCCAACGTCCTGACTTTC. The chain uses TRBV5-4 and TRBJ2-6, with 8 positions matching TRBD2. The CDR3 runs 16 residues. CDR1 and CDR2 from the germline V gene are SGHNT and YYREEE (reference sequence). V lost 3 bases to trimming and J lost 2 bases; unmatched junction nucleotides: 4.

This rearrangement joins TRBV19 to TRBJ2-1; maybe TRBD1 (6 bases). The CDR3 has 14 amino acids. Germline V gene sequence: CDR1 LNHDA, CDR2 SQIVND (reference sequence). V lost 7 bases and J lost 4, with 14 bases in between. For the CDR3, the DNA is TGTGCCAGTACCCCCGGGACATCTTACAATGAGCAGTTCTTC. Translating gives CASTPGTSYNEQFF.

The chain couples TRBV6-5 to TRBJ2-1; D unresolved. The CDR3 is made up of 16 amino acids. Trimming took off 2 bases at V and 0 bases at J, with 11 bases between the two ends. Germline-derived CDR1 and CDR2 are MNHEY and SVGAGI. This CDR3 is CASSYPRSGSYNEQFF. The CDR3 DNA follows: TGTGCCAGCAGTTACCCCCGATCCGGCTCCTACAATGAGCAGTTCTTC.

The chain carries TRBV5-1 and TRBJ1-1; TRBD1 matches at 11 bases. Germline CDR1 is SGHRS and CDR2 is YFSETQ. The CDR3 has 17 amino acids. Unmatched junction bases numbered 4, after V lost 0 bases and J lost 0 bases. This CDR3 reads CASSLGDRGMVNTEAFF. The CDR3 DNA is TGCGCCAGCAGCTTGGGGGACAGGGGGATGGTGAACACTGAAGCTTTCTTT.

The chain combines TRBV7-9 with TRBJ2-3; D gene uncertain. The CDR3 contains 14 residues. V lost 3 bases and J 6 bases, leaving 13 bases between the germline ends. The germline V gene has CDR1 SEHNR and CDR2 FQNEAQ (reference sequence). The CDR3 protein is CASSFRLAGDTQYF. CDR3 DNA: TGTGCCAGCAGCTTCCGACTCGCCGGCGATACGCAGTATTTT.

The chain combines TRBV7-2 with TRBJ2-7; D is unresolved. This CDR3 has 14 amino acids. Germline values: CDR1 SGHTA, CDR2 FQGNSA. V dropped 2 bases and J dropped 3 bases, with 11 bases sitting between them. The CDR3 reads CASSLQAGNYEQYF. CDR3 DNA sequence: TGTGCCAGCAGCTTACAAGCAGGAAACTACGAGCAGTACTTC.

This sequence joins TRBV9 and TRBJ2-1, with TRBD2 matching over 13 bases. This CDR3 is 18 amino acids long. CDR1 and CDR2 from the germline V gene are SGDLS and YYNGEE. The V segment lost 0 bases and the J segment 4 bases; nucleotides outside the gene matches: 7. CDR3 loop: CASSVVAGTSGAYNEQFF. In nucleotides, the CDR3 is TGTGCCAGCAGCGTAGTAGCAGGGACTAGCGGGGCTTACAATGAGCAGTTCTTC.

This sequence joins TRBV9 and TRBJ1-5; the D is unclear. This CDR3 has 15 residues. Per germline, CDR1 SGDLS and CDR2 YYNGEE. With 1 base removed from V and 2 bases from J, the gap between germline ends came to 10 bases. The CDR3 DNA reads TGTGCCAGCAGCGTAAACTTCCAGGGCAATCAGCCCCAGCATTTT. Translated: CASSVNFQGNQPQHF.

The rearrangement joins TRBV19 to TRBJ2-1, with 13 bases aligning to TRBD2. The CDR3 consists of 18 residues. Germline V lookup: CDR1 LNHDA, CDR2 SQIVND (reference sequence). Germline trimming cut 7 bases from V and 3 bases from J; bases unmatched to any gene: 12. In DNA, the CDR3 is TGTGCCAGTACGCAGATTACTAGCGGGAGGGCCGGCTACAATGAGCAGTTCTTC. It specifies CASTQITSGRAGYNEQFF.

The chain has TRBV5-4 and TRBJ2-7; TRBD2 aligns across 11 bases. V shed 2 bases and J 5 bases; nucleotides not matched to a gene: 3. Germline CDR1 reads SGHNT; CDR2 reads YYREEE (reference sequence). There are 14 residues in the CDR3. This CDR3 is CASSFELAGDEQYF. CDR3 DNA sequence: TGTGCCAGCAGCTTTGAACTAGCGGGGGACGAGCAGTACTTC.

The CDR3, as DNA: TGCGCCAGCAGCCTTTGGACAGAGACGACAGATACGCAGTATTTT. Its protein product is CASSLWTETTDTQYF. The chain uses TRBV4-3 and TRBJ2-3; maybe TRBD1 (6 bases). With 4 bases removed from V and 3 bases from J, the gap between germline ends came to 14 bases. This CDR3 spans 15 amino acids. CDR1 and CDR2 (germline): LGHNA, YSLEER.